Listed here are 4 T cell receptor beta chains from one sample, sequenced in a study of cytomegalovirus exposure and HLA in healthy donors listed by TCRdb under 2017. Preparation of the library involved the immunoSEQ multiplex PCR assay. A mixture of 60 forward primers for TCR Vbeta segments and 13 reverse primers for TCR Jbeta segments was used in the multiplex PCR. TCRdb limited this immuneACCESS table to in-frame rearrangements with V and J called. A share of clones is missing; checked studies link under half to unresolved V genes, and the rest is unexplained. This sample lists some 130,000 clones; around three quarters were detected once. Over 4% of the sample is in the top ten clones. The sample taken for sequencing was PBMCs. These receptors were obtained from a man aged 30 to 45 in good health.

This sequence joins TRBV7-8 and TRBJ2-3; the D gene is possibly TRBD2 (7 bases). From germline, CDR1 is SGHVS and CDR2 FQNEAQ. The CDR3 has 16 amino acids. Trimming pared 5 bases from V and 3 bases from J, leaving 18 bases between. CDR3 nucleotide sequence: TGTGCCAGCAGCCTTAGGGGGGGAGTCTCAACAGATACGCAGTATTTT. It codes for CASSLRGGVSTDTQYF.

The rearrangement joins TRBV27 to TRBJ2-3, with TRBD2 as a possible D gene (6 bases). CDR1 and CDR2 (germline): MNHEY, SMNVEV (reference sequence). CDR3 length: 13 residues. Trimming cost V 6 bases and J 7 bases, with 14 bases left between them. As DNA, the CDR3 is TGTGCCAGCAGCACCCTCCGGGACTATACGCAGTATTTT. Translation gives CASSTLRDYTQYF.

This clone was observed a few times. The chain is built from TRBV5-4 and TRBJ1-1; D is unresolved. Germline CDR1 and CDR2: SGHNT and YYREEE (reference sequence). This CDR3 is built from 15 residues. Trimming left V 1 base short and J 0 bases short, with 10 bases between. The CDR3 region has the DNA TGTGCCAGCAGCTTGAAAGGAGCCATGAACACTGAAGCTTTCTTT. Translating gives CASSLKGAMNTEAFF.

This clone was detected only a few times. The chain links TRBV19 to TRBJ1-1; 8 bases are shared with TRBD1. This CDR3 spans 12 amino acids. The V and J ends lost 4 bases and 6 bases, in that order; junction bases with no gene match: 1. The germline gives CDR1 LNHDA, CDR2 SQIVND (reference sequence). The CDR3 loop is CASSTDRAEAFF. For the CDR3, the DNA is TGTGCCAGTAGTACGGACAGGGCTGAAGCTTTCTTT.